This T cell receptor beta chain comes out of a study of OX40 agonist ivuxolimab in advanced cancers. Study information: As their treatment, patients were administered ivuxolimab, an agonistic anti-OX40 (CD134) antibody.

Germline lookup yields CDR1 MNHEY and CDR2 SMNVEV (reference sequence). The CDR3 totals 13 residues. The V and J ends lost 8 bases and 2 bases, in that order; junction bases with no gene match: 4. Measured with immunoSEQ multiplex PCR; TCRdb has only the in-frame clones, and not every one. The sample has about 40,000 clones, 88% seen once. The chain is built from TRBV27 and TRBJ2-7, with 9 bases that match TRBD1. The receptor's source is an adult with an advanced solid tumor such as melanoma, head and neck, liver or kidney cancer. Sequencing was performed on CD4+ or CD8+ T cells sorted from blood, taken in a trial of the OX40 agonist ivuxolimab. Here the CDR3 reads CASQDRGAYEQYF. DNA of the CDR3: TGTGCCAGCCAGGACAGGGGAGCCTACGAGCAGTACTTC.